The 15 T cell receptor beta chains below were found in one sample sequenced in a study of beta chain features in type 1 diabetes. Sequencing targeted expressed TCRB transcripts, as all isolated RNA had been reverse transcribed. Method: immunoSEQ multiplex PCR; TCRdb's copy keeps in-frame clones and lacks some. The sample consists of 350,000 to 450,000 clones, approximately 13% of them appearing once. Sequences were obtained from naive CD4+ T cells from blood. The source of these receptors is a man aged 25 to 40 in good health.

The chain uses TRBV7-2 and TRBJ1-5, with TRBD1 as a possible D gene (5 bases). CDR1 is SGHTA, CDR2 FQGNSA, per germline. The CDR3 runs 14 residues. Trimming stripped 0 bases from V and 4 bases from J, with 7 bases between. The DNA of the CDR3 is TGTGCCAGCAGCTTAGCAGGGGCTAATCAGCCCCAGCATTTT. Its translation is CASSLAGANQPQHF. The entire variable domain, with the rest obtained from reference TRBV7-2 and TRBJ1-5, is as follows: GAGVSQSPSNKVTEKGKDVELRCDPISGHTALYWYRQSLGQGLEFLIYFQGNSAPDKSGLPSDRFSAERTGGSVSTLTIQRTQQEDSAVYLCASSLAGANQPQHFGDGTRLSIL.

V gene TRBV11-2 combines with J gene TRBJ2-5; no definite D call. Germline assignment: CDR1 SGHAT and CDR2 FQNNGV. Trimming removed 1 base from V and 5 bases from J, with 5 bases in between. The CDR3 sequence is 12 residues long. The DNA of the CDR3 is TGTGCCAGCAGCTTAGTTGTGGAGACCCAGTACTTC. This encodes CASSLVVETQYF.

The chain employs TRBV29-1 and TRBJ1-2; D gene uncertain. V was shortened by 4 bases and J by 6 bases, with 12 bases between the two germline ends. The CDR3 is 12 amino acids. Germline V gene sequence: CDR1 SQVTM, CDR2 ANQGSEA. The CDR3 sequence: CSVAIGAHGYTF. Written as DNA, the CDR3 is TGCAGCGTTGCAATCGGAGCCCATGGCTACACCTTC.

The chain recombines TRBV7-8 with TRBJ2-7; D perhaps matches TRBD2 (5 bases). This CDR3 is built from 13 residues. Trimming cost V 7 bases and J 3 bases, with 13 bases left between them. Germline V gene lookup returns CDR1 SGHVS and CDR2 FQNEAQ. As DNA, the CDR3 is TGTGCCAGCACCGCACTTAGCGACTACGAGCAGTACGTC. Protein sequence: CASTALSDYEQYV.

This clone was seen a handful of times. The junction shows a germline mismatch at one end, possibly a read error. V is TRBV7-9 and J is TRBJ1-4; D unresolved. CDR1 and CDR2 (germline): SEHNR, FQNEAQ (reference sequence). The CDR3 runs 11 residues. CDR3 sequence reads: CASSLDRPEIF. CDR3 DNA: TGTGCCAGCAGCTTAGATCGGCCCGAGATTTTT. Filled out from reference TRBV7-9 and TRBJ1-4, the complete variable domain reads DTGVSQNPRHKITKRGQNVTFRCDPISEHNRLYWYRQTLGQGPEFLTYFQNEAQLEKSRLLSDRFSAERPKGSFSTLEIQRTEQGDSAMYLCASSLDRPEIFGSGTQLSVL.

This clone was found many times. The gene calls are TRBV29-1 and TRBJ2-1; perhaps D is TRBD1 or TRBD2 (5 bases each). The CDR3 is 13 residues long. Per the germline V gene, CDR1 is SQVTM and CDR2 is ANQGSEA. Trimming shortened V by 3 bases and J by 6 bases, and 12 bases separated the two germline ends. CDR3 sequence reads: CSVDVIGANEQFF. Here the CDR3 DNA reads TGCAGCGTTGACGTTATCGGGGCCAATGAGCAGTTCTTC.

The V call is TRBV5-6, the J call TRBJ1-2; 7 bases are shared with TRBD1. Germline CDR1 and CDR2: SGHDT and YYEEEE. The trim removed 5 bases at V and 4 bases at J, leaving 20 bases unmatched. The CDR3 has 18 residues. CDR3 sequence reads: CASSSHPRQGFFVYGYTF. Written as DNA, the CDR3 is TGTGCCAGCAGTTCACATCCGAGACAGGGCTTCTTCGTCTATGGCTACACCTTC.

In its sample, this clone was seen once. The V gene is TRBV10-2, the J gene TRBJ2-5, with D perhaps matching TRBD1 (6 bases). The CDR3 totals 13 residues. V shed 6 bases and J shed 2 bases, with 10 bases lying between them. Per germline, CDR1 WSHSY and CDR2 SAAADI. CDR3 protein: CASSGQLQETQYF. In DNA, the CDR3 is TGCGCCAGCAGCGGACAGCTGCAAGAGACCCAGTACTTC.

This clone has only a few counts. The chain employs TRBV14 and TRBJ2-1, with 9 bases fitting TRBD2. In germline, CDR1 is SGHDN, CDR2 FVKESK. This CDR3 comprises 16 residues. J gave up 7 bases and V 4 bases, and 11 bases lay outside the gene matches. The CDR3 sequence is CASSPPGTSFRNEQFF. The CDR3 DNA reads TGTGCCAGCAGCCCCCCCGGGACTAGCTTTAGGAATGAGCAGTTCTTC.

This clone occurred a few times. The DNA for the CDR3 is TGTGCCACCAGCCATGGATCGCGGACAGGGGAAATCTTGTACTTC. Translating gives CATSHGSRTGEILYF. The chain couples TRBV15 to TRBJ2-7; 9 nucleotides match TRBD1. This CDR3 has 15 residues. From germline, CDR1 is LNHNV and CDR2 YYDKDF (reference sequence). Trimming removed 5 bases from V and 12 bases from J; junction bases left unmatched: 17.

About this clone: This CDR3 is also generated by other DNA sequences in the sample. V and J are TRBV18 and TRBJ2-7; D unclear. The CDR3 is made up of 13 amino acids. Trimming removed 3 bases from V and 3 bases from J, with 9 bases in between. Germline values: CDR1 KGHSH, CDR2 LQKENI. CDR3 sequence (DNA): TGTGCCAGCTCACCGGCAGGTAGCTACGAGCAGTACGTC. It translates to CASSPAGSYEQYV.

The V call is TRBV30, the J call TRBJ1-1; D remains unclear. Germline-derived CDR1 and CDR2 are GTSNPN and SVGIG (reference sequence). The CDR3 length is 12 residues. V was pared by 3 bases and J by 6 bases, with 11 bases between. The CDR3: CAWRGLGSEAFF. The DNA of the CDR3 is TGTGCCTGGAGGGGATTGGGGTCTGAAGCTTTCTTT. The complete variable domain, with remaining parts taken from reference TRBV30 and TRBJ1-1, reads SQTIHQWPATLVQPVGSPLSLECTVEGTSNPNLYWYRQAAGRGLQLLFYSVGIGQISSEVPQNLSASRPQDRQFILSSKKLLLSDSGFYLCAWRGLGSEAFFGQGTRLTVV.

This clone was detected many times. This sequence joins TRBV7-2 and TRBJ2-4; D unresolved. V gave up 1 base and J gave up 11 bases, with 9 bases separating them. Per the germline V gene, CDR1 is SGHTA and CDR2 is FQGNSA. This CDR3 region has 12 residues. This CDR3 reads CASSLVGAVQYF. The CDR3 DNA is TGTGCCAGCAGCTTAGTGGGCGCAGTTCAGTACTTC.

This clone was counted a few times. This chain links TRBV7-8 with TRBJ2-3, with 14 bases identical to TRBD2. V was clipped by 1 base and J by 0 bases; unmatched bases: 6. The CDR3 is 19 residues long. Germline V gives CDR1 SGHVS, CDR2 FQNEAQ. The CDR3, as DNA: TGTGCCAGCAGCTTAGGACTAGCGGGAGGGATAAGTAGCACAGATACGCAGTATTTT. Its translation: CASSLGLAGGISSTDTQYF.

This clone was observed a handful of times. The V call is TRBV29-1, the J call TRBJ2-2, with 12 bases fitting TRBD2. The germline CDR1 and CDR2 sequences are SQVTM and ANQGSEA. This CDR3 comprises 16 residues. The trim removed 3 bases at V and 6 bases at J, leaving 8 bases unmatched. CDR3 coding DNA: TGCAGCGTTGATGGCGCTAGCGGGAGGGCCCCCGGGGAGCTGTTTTTT. This codes for CSVDGASGRAPGELFF.